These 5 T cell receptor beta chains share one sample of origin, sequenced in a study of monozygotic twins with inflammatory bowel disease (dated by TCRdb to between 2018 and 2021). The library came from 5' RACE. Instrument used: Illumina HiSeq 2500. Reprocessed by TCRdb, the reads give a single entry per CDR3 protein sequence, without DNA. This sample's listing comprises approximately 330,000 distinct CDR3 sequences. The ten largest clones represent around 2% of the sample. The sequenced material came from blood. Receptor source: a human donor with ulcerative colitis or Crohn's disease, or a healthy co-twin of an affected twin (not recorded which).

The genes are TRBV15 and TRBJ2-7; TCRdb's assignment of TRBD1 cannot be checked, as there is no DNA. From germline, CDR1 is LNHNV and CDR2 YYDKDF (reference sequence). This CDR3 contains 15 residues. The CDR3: CATSRDSGGSYEQYF. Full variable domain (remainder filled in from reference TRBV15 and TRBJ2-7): DAMVIQNPRYQVTQFGKPVTLSCSQTLNHNVMYWYQQKSSQAPKLLFHYYDKDFNNEADTPDNFQSRRPNTSFCFLDIRSPGLGDTAMYLCATSRDSGGSYEQYFGPGTRLTVT.

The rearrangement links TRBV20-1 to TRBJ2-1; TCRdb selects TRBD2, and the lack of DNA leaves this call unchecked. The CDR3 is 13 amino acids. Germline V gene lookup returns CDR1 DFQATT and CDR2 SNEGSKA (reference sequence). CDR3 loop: CSALGLVWHEQFF.

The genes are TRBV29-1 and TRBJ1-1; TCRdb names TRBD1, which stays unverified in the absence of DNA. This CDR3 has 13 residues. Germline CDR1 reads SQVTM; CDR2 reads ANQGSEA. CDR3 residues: CSVAGIGGAEAFF.

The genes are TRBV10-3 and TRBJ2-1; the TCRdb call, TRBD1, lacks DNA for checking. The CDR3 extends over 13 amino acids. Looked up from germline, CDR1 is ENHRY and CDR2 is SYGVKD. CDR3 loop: CAISDWGHNEQFF.

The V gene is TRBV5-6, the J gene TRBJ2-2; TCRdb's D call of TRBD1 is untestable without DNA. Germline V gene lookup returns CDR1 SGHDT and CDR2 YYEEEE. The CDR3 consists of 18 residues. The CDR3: CASSRMRSDRVNTGELFF.